Below, 16 T cell receptor beta chains from the same sample are listed, as sequenced in a study of shared clonotypes between healthy human individuals. Generated by immunoSEQ multiplex PCR, the TCRdb table keeps only in-frame clones and is missing some. Of approximately 1.5 million clones listed, approximately 98% are singletons. The sequencing input was naive CD4+ T cells sorted from blood. The subset here: CD45RA+ positively selected. The receptors here all came from a man between 25 and 39 years old in good health.

The J gene is TRBJ1-2, the V gene TRBV5-5; TRBD1 matches at 7 bases. CDR3 length equals 14 residues. Trimming cost V 1 base and J 6 bases; bases outside gene matches: 6. Germline V CDR1 and CDR2: SGHKS, YYEKEE (reference sequence). CDR3 DNA sequence: TGTGCCAGCAGCTTGACAGGGGATAATCATGGCTACACCTTC. Protein sequence: CASSLTGDNHGYTF.

The chain is built from TRBV10-1 and TRBJ2-1; 13 nucleotides agree with TRBD2. V lost 5 bases to trimming and J lost 0 bases; unmatched junction nucleotides: 1. Germline V lookup: CDR1 WNHNN, CDR2 SYGVQD (reference sequence). The CDR3 contains 16 residues. CDR3 in amino acids: CASSRTSGSSYNEQFF. CDR3 bases: TGCGCCAGCAGTAGGACTAGCGGGAGCTCCTACAATGAGCAGTTCTTC.

The chain combines TRBV7-9 with TRBJ2-7; D ambiguous. The V and J ends lost 5 bases and 2 bases respectively, with 4 bases between them. There are 11 residues in the CDR3. The germline CDR1 and CDR2 sequences are SEHNR and FQNEAQ (reference sequence). The CDR3, as DNA: TGTGCCAGCAGCGATACCTACGAGCAGTACTTC. This gives the protein CASSDTYEQYF.

CDR3: CASSSGQGVAGELFF. CDR3 DNA sequence: TGCGCCAGCAGCTCTGGACAGGGCGTTGCCGGGGAGCTGTTTTTT. This chain connects TRBV5-1 to TRBJ2-2, with 8 bases lining up with TRBD1. The CDR3 is 15 amino acids. Germline loops: CDR1 SGHRS, CDR2 YFSETQ. Trimming took 3 bases from V and 6 from J; bases not matched to a gene: 7.

This clone has just one count. Other DNA sequences in the same sample also yield this CDR3. The chain has TRBV28 and TRBJ1-2; D is ambiguous. Deletions cut 6 bases from V and 0 bases from J, with 2 bases between. CDR3 size: 11 residues. Germline V gene sequence: CDR1 MDHEN, CDR2 SYDVKM. The DNA of the CDR3 is TGTGCCAGCAGCCCTAACTATGGCTACACCTTC. Translated, it gives CASSPNYGYTF.

In this sample, this clone turned up a few times. The chain recombines TRBV2 with TRBJ1-5; the match to TRBD1 covers 8 bases. The CDR3 sequence is 15 residues long. The J segment lost 1 base and the V segment lost 6 bases, leaving 5 bases of the junction unmatched. The germline CDR1 and CDR2 sequences are SNHLY and FYNNEI. CDR3 in DNA: TGTGCCAGCAGCGGCAGGGGGCAAAGCAATCAGCCCCAGCATTTT. As protein: CASSGRGQSNQPQHF.

This chain links TRBV7-9 with TRBJ1-1; D gene ambiguous. CDR1 is SEHNR, CDR2 FQNEAQ, per germline (reference sequence). The CDR3 consists of 16 residues. Trimming stripped 4 bases from V and 4 bases from J, with 19 bases between. In DNA, the CDR3 is TGTGCCAGCAGCTCGCGACTCGTTAGGGCAGGCACTGAAGCTTTCTTT. Encoded protein: CASSSRLVRAGTEAFF.

This sequence joins TRBV18 and TRBJ2-2; the match to TRBD1 covers 9 bases. The CDR3 spans 17 residues. V shed 1 base and J 4 bases; nucleotides not matched to a gene: 7. Looked up from germline, CDR1 is KGHSH and CDR2 is LQKENI. In DNA, the CDR3 is TGTGCCAGCTCACCACTCCGGACAGGGGCGAGCACCGGGGAGCTGTTTTTT. Residues: CASSPLRTGASTGELFF.

The gene calls are TRBV10-2 and TRBJ1-6, with 9 bases matching TRBD1. CDR3 length: 15 residues. Germline CDR1 and CDR2: WSHSY and SAAADI. V was clipped by 2 bases and J by 7 bases; unmatched bases: 3. CDR3 sequence reads: CASSEPGTGNSPLHF. The CDR3 bases are TGCGCCAGCAGTGAGCCCGGGACAGGGAATTCACCCCTCCACTTT.

The CDR3: CASSGGTANQPQHF. The CDR3 DNA reads TGTGCCAGCAGTGGGGGGACAGCGAATCAGCCCCAGCATTTT. The chain combines TRBV2 with TRBJ1-5; the match to TRBD1 covers 7 bases. CDR3 length equals 14 residues. Germline trimming cut 4 bases from V and 4 bases from J; bases unmatched to any gene: 4. The germline V gene has CDR1 SNHLY and CDR2 FYNNEI.

The chain combines TRBV18 with TRBJ2-7; 8 bases agree with TRBD1. Germline CDR1 KGHSH, CDR2 LQKENI. After removal of 6 bases from V and 4 bases from J, the junction contained 8 bases not matched to a gene. CDR3 length: 14 residues. The CDR3 loop is CASSPMTGEYEQYF. CDR3 bases: TGTGCCAGCTCCCCGATGACAGGGGAATACGAGCAGTACTTC.

The chain has TRBV5-1 and TRBJ1-1; D might be TRBD1 (5 bases). The germline V gene encodes CDR1 SGHRS and CDR2 YFSETQ. This CDR3 has 21 amino acids. Trimming shortened V by 0 bases and J by 0 bases, and 27 bases separated the two germline ends. CDR3 coding DNA: TGCGCCAGCAGCTTGGCCGCGAGGGATAATTGGGGGGACGTTATGAACACTGAAGCTTTCTTT. Encoded protein: CASSLAARDNWGDVMNTEAFF.

Of note for this clone: Other DNA sequences in the same sample also yield this CDR3. The V and J genes are TRBV4-2 and TRBJ2-1; the D is unclear. In germline, CDR1 is LGHNA, CDR2 YNFKEQ. The V and J ends lost 0 bases and 4 bases respectively, with 13 bases between them. The CDR3 is made up of 16 amino acids. CDR3 sequence reads: CASSQDLAGTYNEQFF. CDR3 bases: TGTGCCAGCAGCCAAGATTTGGCAGGCACATACAATGAGCAGTTCTTC.

Concerning this clone itself: This sample also contains other DNA sequences that code for the same CDR3. The rearrangement joins TRBV9 to TRBJ2-7; weak D call: TRBD2 (5 bases). From germline, CDR1 is SGDLS and CDR2 YYNGEE. V lost 2 bases and J 1 base, leaving 13 bases between the germline ends. The CDR3 sequence is 15 residues long. The CDR3 spells CASSVRGTESYEQYF. CDR3 nucleotide sequence: TGTGCCAGCAGCGTCCGGGGAACTGAATCCTACGAGCAGTACTTC.

This clone has just one count. The chain uses TRBV28 and TRBJ2-7, with 9 bases lining up with TRBD2. From germline, CDR1 is MDHEN and CDR2 SYDVKM. This CDR3 is 16 amino acids long. The V gene end was trimmed by 2 bases and the J gene end by 5 bases; junction bases not matched to a gene: 10. CDR3 DNA: TGTGCCAGCAGTTTAATATCAGCGGGAGGTAGGAACGAGCAGTACTTC. It encodes CASSLISAGGRNEQYF.

The V call is TRBV7-6, the J call TRBJ2-2; D is ambiguous. This CDR3 spans 12 amino acids. V was clipped by 8 bases and J by 4 bases, with 8 bases between them. CDR1 and CDR2 from the germline V gene are SGHVS and FNYEAQ. CDR3 DNA: TGTGCCAGCTCAAACCCCACCGGGGAGCTGTTTTTT. Its protein is CASSNPTGELFF.